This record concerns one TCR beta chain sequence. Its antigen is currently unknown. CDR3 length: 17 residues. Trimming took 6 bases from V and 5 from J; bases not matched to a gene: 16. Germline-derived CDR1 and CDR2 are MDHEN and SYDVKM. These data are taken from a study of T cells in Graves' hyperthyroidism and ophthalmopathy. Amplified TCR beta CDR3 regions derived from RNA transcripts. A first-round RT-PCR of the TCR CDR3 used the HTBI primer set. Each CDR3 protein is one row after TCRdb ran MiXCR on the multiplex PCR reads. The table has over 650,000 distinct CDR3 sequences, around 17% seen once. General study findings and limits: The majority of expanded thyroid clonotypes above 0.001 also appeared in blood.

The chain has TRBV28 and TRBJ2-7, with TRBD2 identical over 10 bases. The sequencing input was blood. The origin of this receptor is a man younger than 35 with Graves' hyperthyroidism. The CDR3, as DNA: TGTGCCAGCAGCCCGAGGTGGGCTAGCGGGAGCATGAACGAGCAGTACTTC. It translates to CASSPRWASGSMNEQYF.